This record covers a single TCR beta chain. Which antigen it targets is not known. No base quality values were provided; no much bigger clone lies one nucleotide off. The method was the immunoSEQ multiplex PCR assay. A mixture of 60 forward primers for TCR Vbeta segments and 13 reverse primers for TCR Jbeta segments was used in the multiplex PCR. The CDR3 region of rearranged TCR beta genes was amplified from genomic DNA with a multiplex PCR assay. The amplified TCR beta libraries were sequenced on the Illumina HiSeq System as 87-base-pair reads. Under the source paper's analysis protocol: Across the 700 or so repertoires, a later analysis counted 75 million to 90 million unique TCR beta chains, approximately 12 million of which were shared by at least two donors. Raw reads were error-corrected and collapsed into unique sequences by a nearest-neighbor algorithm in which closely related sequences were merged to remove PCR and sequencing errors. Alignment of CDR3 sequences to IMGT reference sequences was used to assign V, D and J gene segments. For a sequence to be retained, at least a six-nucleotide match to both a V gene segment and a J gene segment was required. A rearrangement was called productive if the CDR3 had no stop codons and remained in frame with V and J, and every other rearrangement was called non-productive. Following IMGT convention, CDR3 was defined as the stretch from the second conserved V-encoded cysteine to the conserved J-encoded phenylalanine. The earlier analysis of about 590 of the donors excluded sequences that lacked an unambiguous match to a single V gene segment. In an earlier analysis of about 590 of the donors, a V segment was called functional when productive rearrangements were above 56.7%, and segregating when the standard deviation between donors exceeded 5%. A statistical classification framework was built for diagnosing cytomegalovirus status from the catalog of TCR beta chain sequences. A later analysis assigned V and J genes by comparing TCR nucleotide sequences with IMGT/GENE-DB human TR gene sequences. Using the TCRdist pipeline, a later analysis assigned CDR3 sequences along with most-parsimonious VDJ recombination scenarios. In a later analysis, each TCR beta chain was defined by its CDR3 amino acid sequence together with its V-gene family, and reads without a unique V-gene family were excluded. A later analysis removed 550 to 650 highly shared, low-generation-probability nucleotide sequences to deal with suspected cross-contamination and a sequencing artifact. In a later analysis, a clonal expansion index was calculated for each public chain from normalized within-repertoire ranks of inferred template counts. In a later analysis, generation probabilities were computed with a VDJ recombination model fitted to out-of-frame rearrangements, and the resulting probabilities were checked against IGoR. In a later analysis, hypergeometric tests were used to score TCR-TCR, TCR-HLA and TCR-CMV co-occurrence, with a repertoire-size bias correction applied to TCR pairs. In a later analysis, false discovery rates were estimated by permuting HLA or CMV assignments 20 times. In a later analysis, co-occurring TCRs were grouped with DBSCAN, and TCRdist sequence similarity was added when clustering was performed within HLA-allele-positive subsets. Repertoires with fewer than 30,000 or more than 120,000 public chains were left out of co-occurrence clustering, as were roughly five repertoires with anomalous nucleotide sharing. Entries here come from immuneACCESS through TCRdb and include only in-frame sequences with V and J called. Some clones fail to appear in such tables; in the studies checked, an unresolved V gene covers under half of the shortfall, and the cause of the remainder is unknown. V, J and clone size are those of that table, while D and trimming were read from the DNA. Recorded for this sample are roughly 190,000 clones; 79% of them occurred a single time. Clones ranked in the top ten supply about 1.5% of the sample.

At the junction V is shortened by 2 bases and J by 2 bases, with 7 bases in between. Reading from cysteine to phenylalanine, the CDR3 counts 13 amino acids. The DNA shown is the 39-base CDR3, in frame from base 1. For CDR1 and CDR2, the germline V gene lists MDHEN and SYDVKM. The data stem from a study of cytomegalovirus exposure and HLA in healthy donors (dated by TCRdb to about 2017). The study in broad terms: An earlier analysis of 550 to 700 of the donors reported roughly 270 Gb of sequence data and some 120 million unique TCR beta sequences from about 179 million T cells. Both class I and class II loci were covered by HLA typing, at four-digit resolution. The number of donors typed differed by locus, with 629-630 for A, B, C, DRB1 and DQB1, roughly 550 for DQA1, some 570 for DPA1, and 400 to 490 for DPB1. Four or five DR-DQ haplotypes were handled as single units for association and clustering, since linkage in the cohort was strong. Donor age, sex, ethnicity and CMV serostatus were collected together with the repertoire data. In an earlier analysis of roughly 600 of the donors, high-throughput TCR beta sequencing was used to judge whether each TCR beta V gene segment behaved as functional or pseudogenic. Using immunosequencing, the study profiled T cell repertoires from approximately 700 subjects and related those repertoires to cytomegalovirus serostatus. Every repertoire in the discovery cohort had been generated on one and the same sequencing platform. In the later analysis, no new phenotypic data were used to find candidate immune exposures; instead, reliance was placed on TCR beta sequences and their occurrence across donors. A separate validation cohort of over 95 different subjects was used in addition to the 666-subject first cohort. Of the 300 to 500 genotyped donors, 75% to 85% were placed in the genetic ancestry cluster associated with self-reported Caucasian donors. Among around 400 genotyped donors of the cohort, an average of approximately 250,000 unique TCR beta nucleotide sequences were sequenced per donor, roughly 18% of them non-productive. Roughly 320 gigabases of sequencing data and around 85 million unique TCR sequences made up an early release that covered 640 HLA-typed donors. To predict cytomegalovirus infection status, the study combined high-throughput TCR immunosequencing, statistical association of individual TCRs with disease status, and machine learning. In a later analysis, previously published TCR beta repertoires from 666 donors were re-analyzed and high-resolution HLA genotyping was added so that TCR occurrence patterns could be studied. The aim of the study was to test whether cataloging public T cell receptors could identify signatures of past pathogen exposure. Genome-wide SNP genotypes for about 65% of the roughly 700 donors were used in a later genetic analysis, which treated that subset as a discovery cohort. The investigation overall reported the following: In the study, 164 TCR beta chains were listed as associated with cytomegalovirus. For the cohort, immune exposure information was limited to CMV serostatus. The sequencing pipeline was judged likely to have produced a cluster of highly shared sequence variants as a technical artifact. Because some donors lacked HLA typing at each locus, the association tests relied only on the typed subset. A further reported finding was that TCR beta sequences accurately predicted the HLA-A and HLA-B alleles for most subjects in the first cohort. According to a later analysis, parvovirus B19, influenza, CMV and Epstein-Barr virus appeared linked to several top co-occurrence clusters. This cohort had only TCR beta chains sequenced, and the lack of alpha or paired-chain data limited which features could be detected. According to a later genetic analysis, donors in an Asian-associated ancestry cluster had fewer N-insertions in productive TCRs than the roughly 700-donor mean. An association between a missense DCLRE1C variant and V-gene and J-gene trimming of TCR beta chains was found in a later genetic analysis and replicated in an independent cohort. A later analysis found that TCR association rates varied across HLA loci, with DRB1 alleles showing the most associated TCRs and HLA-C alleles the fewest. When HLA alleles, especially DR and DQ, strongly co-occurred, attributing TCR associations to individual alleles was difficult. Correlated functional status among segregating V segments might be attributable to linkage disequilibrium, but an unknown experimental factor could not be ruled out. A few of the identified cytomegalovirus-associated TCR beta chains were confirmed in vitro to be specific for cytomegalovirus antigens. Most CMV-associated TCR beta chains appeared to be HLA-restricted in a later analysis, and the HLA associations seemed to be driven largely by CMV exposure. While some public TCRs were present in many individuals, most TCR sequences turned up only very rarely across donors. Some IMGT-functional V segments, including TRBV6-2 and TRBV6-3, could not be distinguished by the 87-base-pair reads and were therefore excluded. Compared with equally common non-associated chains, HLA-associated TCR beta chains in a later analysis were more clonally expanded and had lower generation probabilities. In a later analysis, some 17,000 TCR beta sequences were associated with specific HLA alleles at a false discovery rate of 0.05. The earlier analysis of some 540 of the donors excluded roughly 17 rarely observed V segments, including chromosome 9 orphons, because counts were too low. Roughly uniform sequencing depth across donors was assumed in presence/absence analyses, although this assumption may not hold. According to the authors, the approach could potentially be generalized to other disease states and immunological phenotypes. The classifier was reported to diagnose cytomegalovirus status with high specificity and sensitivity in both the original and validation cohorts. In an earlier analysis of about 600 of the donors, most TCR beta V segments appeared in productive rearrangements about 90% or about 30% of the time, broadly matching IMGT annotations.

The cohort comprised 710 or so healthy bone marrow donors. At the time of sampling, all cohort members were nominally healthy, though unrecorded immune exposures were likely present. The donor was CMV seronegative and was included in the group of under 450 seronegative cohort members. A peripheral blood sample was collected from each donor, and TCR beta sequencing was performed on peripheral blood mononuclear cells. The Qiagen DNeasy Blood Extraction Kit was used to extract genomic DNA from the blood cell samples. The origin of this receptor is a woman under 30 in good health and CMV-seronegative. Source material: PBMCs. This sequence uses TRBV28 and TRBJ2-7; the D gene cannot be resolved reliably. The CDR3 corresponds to CASSLTLAYEQYF. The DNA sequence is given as TGTGCCAGCAGTTTAACTCTCGCCTACGAGCAGTACTTC.